The 15 T cell receptor beta chains reported below all come from one sample, sequenced in a study of cytomegalovirus exposure and HLA in healthy donors. A multiplex PCR was run with 60 Vbeta primers and 13 Jbeta primers. The data were produced by immunoSEQ multiplex PCR, yet TCRdb's version contains in-frame clones alone and is incomplete. The repertoire consists of about 94,000 clones, with approximately 76% occurring once and the leading ten covering about 6.6%. Sequencing used PBMCs. All receptors come from a man aged 35-49 years in good health and CMV-seropositive.

This chain links TRBV5-1 with TRBJ1-3; 9 bases map to TRBD1. The junction had 5 bases not matched to a gene; V was cut back by 0 bases and J by 7 bases. The CDR3 is 15 residues long. Germline assignment: CDR1 SGHRS and CDR2 YFSETQ. CDR3 in DNA: TGCGCCAGCAGCTTGGCCGGGACAGGGTTGAACACCATATATTTT. Its protein is CASSLAGTGLNTIYF.

This chain links TRBV28 with TRBJ2-6; 7 bases agree with TRBD1. V trimming: 6 bases; J trimming: 2 bases; junction bases outside the gene matches: 13. Germline loops: CDR1 MDHEN, CDR2 SYDVKM. The CDR3 runs to 18 residues. The CDR3 region has the DNA TGTGCCAGCAGGCGTCCGGGACAGTCGCTCGCTGGGGCCAACGTCCTGACTTTC. Protein: CASRRPGQSLAGANVLTF.

A remark on this clone: A junction end diverges from the germline sequence, so it may reflect a read error. This sequence joins TRBV27 and TRBJ1-2, with TRBD1 identical over 12 bases. The CDR3 totals 16 residues. Per the germline V gene, CDR1 is MNHEY and CDR2 is SMNVEV (reference sequence). In DNA form, the CDR3 reads TGTGCTAGCAGTAAGGGGACAGGGGGCCTTAACTATGGCTACACCTTC. It specifies CASSKGTGGLNYGYTF.

As for this clone: The junction and the germline gene differ at one end; a read error may be behind it. The rearrangement links TRBV7-7 to TRBJ2-1; 7 positions match TRBD1. Looked up from germline, CDR1 is SSHAT and CDR2 is FNYEAQ (reference sequence). The CDR3 extends over 16 amino acids. CDR3 DNA sequence: TGTGCTAGCAGCGACAGGGCGGCAGGCGTCCTTGCTGAGCAGTTCTTC. Its translation is CASSDRAAGVLAEQFF.

V is TRBV9 and J is TRBJ2-3, with 7 bases lining up with TRBD2. Trimming removed 3 bases from V and 1 base from J; junction bases left unmatched: 2. Germline V gene sequence: CDR1 SGDLS, CDR2 YYNGEE. This CDR3 has 14 amino acids. CDR3 nucleotides: TGTGCCAGCAGCGAGAGCGGGGGCACAGATACGCAGTATTTT. Protein product: CASSESGGTDTQYF.

This rearrangement joins TRBV6-1 to TRBJ2-7; D gene uncertain. CDR3 length equals 14 residues. Trimming took 6 bases from V and 3 from J, leaving 15 bases between them. Germline V lookup: CDR1 MNHNS, CDR2 SASEGT. CDR3 sequence (DNA): TGTGCCAGCAGAGTGACCAGGCAAAACTACGAGCAGTACTTC. Encoded protein: CASRVTRQNYEQYF.

This clone was seen only once. The rearrangement joins TRBV6-6 to TRBJ2-3; TRBD2 aligns across 10 bases. The CDR3 runs 14 residues. Germline V gene data show CDR1 as MNHNY and CDR2 as SVGAGI (reference sequence). The J segment lost 6 bases and the V segment lost 8 bases, leaving 8 bases of the junction unmatched. The CDR3 DNA sequence: TGTGCCAGCTTGGGGATTAGCGGGAGGGATACGCAGTATTTT. Encoded protein: CASLGISGRDTQYF.

J is TRBJ2-2 and V is TRBV28, with D possibly being TRBD2 (6 bases). CDR1 and CDR2 from the germline V gene are MDHEN and SYDVKM. Trimming cost V 7 bases and J 4 bases, with 16 bases left between them. This CDR3 has 15 amino acids. The CDR3 reads CASILSPGVTGELFF. The CDR3 DNA reads TGTGCCAGCATCTTGAGTCCGGGGGTCACCGGGGAGCTGTTTTTT.

This sequence joins TRBV14 and TRBJ2-7; 7 bases fit TRBD1. Germline CDR1 reads SGHDN; CDR2 reads FVKESK. The CDR3 length is 14 residues. With V trimmed by 5 bases and J by 6 bases, 10 bases remained unmatched. The CDR3 DNA reads as TGTGCCAGCAGCTCCTTCAAAGGGGGCGGCGAGCAGTACTTC. Translating it yields CASSSFKGGGEQYF.

This chain joins TRBV7-6 and TRBJ1-5; 9 bases are a match to TRBD1. The junction had 5 bases not matched to a gene; V was cut back by 5 bases and J by 0 bases. The CDR3 sequence is 16 residues long. The germline CDR1 and CDR2 sequences are SGHVS and FNYEAQ. The CDR3, as DNA: TGTGCCAGCAGCCGGGGACAGGGACATAGCAATCAGCCCCAGCATTTT. Translated: CASSRGQGHSNQPQHF. The complete variable domain, with remaining parts taken from reference TRBV7-6 and TRBJ1-5, reads GAGVSQSPRYKVTKRGQDVALRCDPISGHVSLYWYRQALGQGPEFLTYFNYEAQQDKSGLPNDRFSAERPEGSISTLTIQRTEQRDSAMYRCASSRGQGHSNQPQHFGDGTRLSIL.

The chain recombines TRBV5-4 with TRBJ2-7; 11 nucleotides agree with TRBD2. CDR3 length: 15 residues. Unmatched junction bases numbered 7, after V lost 4 bases and J lost 4 bases. Germline CDR1 SGHNT, CDR2 YYREEE (reference sequence). CDR3 sequence: CASSTRTSGFYEQYF. In DNA, the CDR3 is TGTGCCAGCAGCACGAGGACTAGCGGGTTTTACGAGCAGTACTTC.

V gene TRBV18 combines with J gene TRBJ1-2; 7 positions match TRBD1. The CDR3 is 15 amino acids. V trimming: 0 bases; J trimming: 10 bases; junction bases outside the gene matches: 11. The germline gives CDR1 KGHSH, CDR2 LQKENI. This CDR3 is CASSPPGGTLAAYTF. DNA for the CDR3: TGTGCCAGCTCACCACCAGGGGGCACCCTCGCTGCCTACACCTTC. The full variable domain, with the rest looked up from reference TRBV18 and TRBJ1-2, is NAGVMQNPRHLVRRRGQEARLRCSPMKGHSHVYWYRQLPEEGLKFMVYLQKENIIDESGMPKERFSAEFPKEGPSILRIQQVVRGDSAAYFCASSPPGGTLAAYTFGSGTRLTVV.

This clone was picked up a small number of times. In nucleotides, the CDR3 is TGTGCCAGCAGTGAGGTGGGCAGGTATCAGCCCCAGCATTTT. Translated, it gives CASSEVGRYQPQHF. J is TRBJ1-5 and V is TRBV6-1, with unresolved D. Germline loops: CDR1 MNHNS, CDR2 SASEGT. CDR3 length: 14 residues. Trimming pared 3 bases from V and 5 bases from J, leaving 11 bases between.

This chain uses TRBV29-1 with TRBJ2-1, with 9 bases fitting TRBD1. Trimming took 6 bases from V and 8 from J; bases not matched to a gene: 11. The CDR3 loop spans 14 amino acids. The germline CDR1 and CDR2 sequences are SQVTM and ANQGSEA. The CDR3 loop reads CSVLRDRVMDEQFF. The CDR3 DNA reads TGCAGCGTCCTCCGGGACAGGGTTATGGATGAGCAGTTCTTC.

This clone was seen a single time. This chain joins TRBV5-1 and TRBJ2-5, with a tentative D call TRBD2 (5 bases). CDR1 is SGHRS, CDR2 YFSETQ, per germline. CDR3 length equals 12 residues. V shed 4 bases and J shed 7 bases, with 11 bases lying between them. The CDR3 DNA reads TGCGCCAGCAGCATCCCTCGGGGGACCCAGTACTTC. As protein: CASSIPRGTQYF.